The clone carrying this TCR beta chain was seen just once. The antigen is unknown. No patient received treatment before thyroid surgery. The source of the sample is a study of metastatic and nonmetastatic thyroid tumors. Turning to the study itself: Malignant and benign thyroid patients had repertoires compared in peripheral blood and tumor or nodule tissue. Findings of the study overall: Relative to benign nodules, malignant thyroid tumors were reportedly characterized by significantly elevated TCR beta diversity in blood and tumor.

With 4 bases removed from V and 4 bases from J, the gap between germline ends came to 16 bases. This CDR3 region has 15 residues. Germline CDR1 and CDR2: SEHNR and FQNEAQ (reference sequence). How the authors handled the data: CDR3 differences across clinicopathological groups were used to build a distant-metastasis classifier for papillary thyroid cancer. Using MiXCR, TCRdb reanalyzed the PCR reads. TCRdb, not the authors, supplied the V and J calls. The sample has some 41,000 clones, roughly 14% seen once. This receptor was obtained from a female donor with papillary thyroid cancer or a benign thyroid nodule (not recorded which). Some clones in this sample may be carry-over from other donors' samples. The rearrangement links TRBV7-9 to TRBJ1-2, with D possibly TRBD1 on 5 matching bases. The material sequenced was blood. The CDR3 protein is CASSSHSDTFYGYTF. The CDR3 DNA follows: TGTGCCAGCAGCTCGCATTCGGACACCTTCTATGGCTACACCTTC.